The 22 T cell receptor beta chains below were found in one sample sequenced in a study of blood T cell repertoires in COVID-19. Libraries were prepared by immunoSEQ multiplex PCR; TCRdb keeps only in-frame clonotypes and omits some of them. The repertoire holds around 220,000 clones, around 87% seen once, with roughly 16% in the top ten. Specimen: PBMCs or T cells enriched from blood (not recorded which). These receptors all come from a man aged 25-45 years who had been exposed to COVID-19.

The sample holds a few counts of this clone. The rearrangement links TRBV3-1 (or the pseudogene TRBV3-2) to TRBJ1-1, with 8 bases identical to TRBD1. CDR1 is LGHDT and CDR2 is YNNKEL in the germline V gene (reference sequence). After removal of 3 bases from V and 1 base from J, the junction contained 4 bases not matched to a gene. The CDR3 is made up of 15 amino acids. The CDR3 protein is CASSQTGAANTEAFF. CDR3 nucleotides: TGTGCCAGCAGCCAGACAGGGGCCGCGAACACTGAAGCTTTCTTT.

V and J are TRBV7-9 and TRBJ1-2; D might be TRBD1 (6 bases). The CDR3 length is 14 residues. Germline V gene data show CDR1 as SEHNR and CDR2 as FQNEAQ (reference sequence). The V gene lost 1 base and the J gene lost 6 bases, with 12 bases spanning the gap. The CDR3 spells CASSLDNRADGYTF. Written as DNA, the CDR3 is TGTGCCAGCAGCTTAGATAACAGGGCTGATGGCTACACCTTC.

The chain recombines TRBV7-9 with TRBJ2-5; 7 nucleotides align to TRBD2. The CDR3 extends over 14 amino acids. The germline V gene encodes CDR1 SEHNR and CDR2 FQNEAQ (reference sequence). The trim removed 3 bases at V and 2 bases at J, leaving 3 bases unmatched. The CDR3 loop is CASSFWGGQETQYF. DNA for the CDR3: TGTGCCAGCAGCTTCTGGGGGGGGCAAGAGACCCAGTACTTC.

This clone was seen only once. The CDR3, as DNA: TGCGCCAGCAGCTTCCTGGACAGACCAAGCACAGATACGCAGTATTTT. This translates into CASSFLDRPSTDTQYF. The chain recombines TRBV5-1 with TRBJ2-3; D may be TRBD1 (6 bases). CDR3 length equals 16 residues. Germline CDR1 is SGHRS and CDR2 is YFSETQ. V gave up 2 bases and J gave up 0 bases, with 13 bases separating them.

The gene calls are TRBV7-6 and TRBJ2-5; 7 bases are a match to TRBD1. CDR3 length equals 14 residues. The ends lost 0 bases at V and 7 bases at J; junction bases unmatched: 5. Per germline, CDR1 SGHVS and CDR2 FNYEAQ. CDR3 sequence: CASSLAPAGGTQYF. The CDR3 DNA reads TGTGCCAGCAGCTTAGCCCCGGCAGGGGGGACCCAGTACTTC.

The chain uses TRBV30 and TRBJ2-7; 12 bases align to TRBD2. The CDR3 spans 17 residues. Per the germline V gene, CDR1 is GTSNPN and CDR2 is SVGIG (reference sequence). Germline trimming cut 2 bases from V and 0 bases from J; bases unmatched to any gene: 8. The CDR3 DNA sequence: TGTGCCTGGAGTTCGTTCGGGACTAGCGGGTACTCCTACGAGCAGTACTTC. Residues: CAWSSFGTSGYSYEQYF.

This clone showed up just once. The CDR3 bases are TGTGCCAGCAGTTACCAGGGGACAGTCTACGAGCAGTACTTC. Amino acids: CASSYQGTVYEQYF. J is TRBJ2-7 and V is TRBV6-2 or TRBV6-3, with 7 bases aligning to TRBD1. The J segment lost 3 bases and the V segment lost 2 bases, leaving 4 bases of the junction unmatched. Germline lookup yields CDR1 MNHEY and CDR2 SVGEGT. The CDR3 consists of 14 residues.

The genes are TRBV5-1 and TRBJ2-3; tentatively, D is TRBD2 (5 bases). With 2 bases removed from V and 5 bases from J, the gap between germline ends came to 6 bases. Germline V lookup: CDR1 SGHRS, CDR2 YFSETQ. This CDR3 spans 12 amino acids. In nucleotides, the CDR3 is TGCGCCAGCAGCTTCGAGGGAGATACGCAGTATTTT. Translation gives CASSFEGDTQYF. Full variable domain (missing parts from reference TRBV5-1 and TRBJ2-3): KAGVTQTPRYLIKTRGQQVTLSCSPISGHRSVSWYQQTPGQGLQFLFEYFSETQRNKGNFPGRFSGRQFSNSRSEMNVSTLELGDSALYLCASSFEGDTQYFGPGTRLTVL.

The chain combines TRBV10-2 with TRBJ2-7; D perhaps matches TRBD1 (5 bases). The V gene lost 4 bases and the J gene lost 0 bases, with 10 bases spanning the gap. Germline V gene data show CDR1 as WSHSY and CDR2 as SAAADI. There are 14 residues in the CDR3. The CDR3 here is CASSGWGLSYEQYF. The CDR3 DNA reads TGCGCCAGCAGTGGTTGGGGCCTCTCCTACGAGCAGTACTTC.

The rearrangement uses TRBV5-4 and TRBJ2-7; possible D gene TRBD2, 5 bases. CDR1 and CDR2 (germline): SGHNT, YYREEE (reference sequence). The V gene lost 2 bases and the J gene lost 6 bases, with 12 bases spanning the gap. The CDR3 runs 13 residues. CDR3 residues: CASSFREPGEQYF. Here the CDR3 DNA reads TGTGCCAGCAGCTTTCGGGAACCCGGCGAGCAGTACTTC. Full variable domain (outside the CDR3, taken from reference TRBV5-4 and TRBJ2-7): ETGVTQSPTHLIKTRGQQVTLRCSSQSGHNTVSWYQQALGQGPQFIFQYYREEENGRGNFPPRFSGLQFPNYSSELNVNALELDDSALYLCASSFREPGEQYFGPGTRLTVT.

This clone was observed once. The chain links TRBV5-6 to TRBJ2-5; tentative D call: TRBD2 (6 bases). CDR1 SGHDT and CDR2 YYEEEE come from the germline V gene. This CDR3 spans 15 amino acids. The V end was cut by 3 bases, the J end by 2 bases, with 14 bases between. The DNA of the CDR3 is TGTGCCAGCAGCTCCGCCCTCGCGGGGCAAGAGACCCAGTACTTC. The encoded protein is CASSSALAGQETQYF.

This rearrangement joins TRBV21-1 to TRBJ2-5; the tabulated D call, TRBD1, remains unverified against the DNA. TRBV21-1 is listed as a pseudogene. This CDR3 spans 14 amino acids. The CDR3 region is CASSDRDIKETQYF. DNA of the CDR3: TGTGCCAGCAGCGACCGGGACATAAAAGAGACCCAGTACTTC.

This clone was detected only once. CDR3 sequence (DNA): TGTGCCAGCAGTTCTCCGGACAGGGATGGCAAAAACATTCAGTACTTC. Amino acid sequence: CASSSPDRDGKNIQYF. The V and J genes are TRBV6-2 or TRBV6-3 and TRBJ2-4; 8 bases align to TRBD1. CDR1 and CDR2 (germline): MNHEY, SVGEGT. CDR3 length: 16 residues. Unmatched junction bases numbered 8, after V lost 4 bases and J lost 3 bases.

The chain employs TRBV7-9 and TRBJ2-7, with 7 bases that match TRBD2. Unmatched junction bases numbered 6, after V lost 5 bases and J lost 2 bases. CDR3 length: 14 residues. From germline, CDR1 is SEHNR and CDR2 FQNEAQ (reference sequence). CDR3 sequence: CASSPTGGTYEQYF. Written as DNA, the CDR3 is TGTGCCAGCAGCCCGACCGGGGGGACCTACGAGCAGTACTTC.

The gene calls are TRBV5-6 and TRBJ2-3; a possible D gene is TRBD2 (7 bases). The V end lost 4 bases, the J end lost 4 bases, and 16 bases lay between the germline ends. The CDR3 runs 15 residues. Germline lookup yields CDR1 SGHDT and CDR2 YYEEEE. CDR3 loop: CASSPFWGGPDTQYF. The CDR3 coding sequence is TGTGCCAGCAGCCCCTTTTGGGGGGGGCCAGATACGCAGTATTTT. The variable domain in full, completed from reference TRBV5-6 and TRBJ2-3, reads DAGVTQSPTHLIKTRGQQVTLRCSPKSGHDTVSWYQQALGQGPQFIFQYYEEEERQRGNFPDRFSGHQFPNYSSELNVNALLLGDSALYLCASSPFWGGPDTQYFGPGTRLTVL.

This chain joins TRBV7-6 and TRBJ2-2; possibly TRBD2 for D (5 bases). From germline, CDR1 is SGHVS and CDR2 FNYEAQ. This CDR3 contains 16 residues. V shed 6 bases and J shed 7 bases, with 21 bases lying between them. The DNA of the CDR3 is TGTGCCAGCAGGGGCGGTGGAACAGACGGGGTCGGGGAGCTGTTTTTT. It yields the protein CASRGGGTDGVGELFF.

The chain is built from TRBV14 and TRBJ1-1, with TRBD1 matching 8 bases. The germline CDR1 and CDR2 sequences are SGHDN and FVKESK. V gave up 6 bases and J gave up 3 bases; unmatched junction bases: 15. The CDR3 totals 17 residues. The chain's CDR3 is CASSLGTGGYIDTEAFF. The CDR3 coding sequence is TGTGCCAGCAGTCTCGGGACAGGCGGGTATATTGACACTGAAGCTTTCTTT.

The rearrangement links TRBV7-6 to TRBJ1-6, with D possibly being TRBD1 (5 bases). Germline assignment: CDR1 SGHVS and CDR2 FNYEAQ. V was pared by 1 base and J by 5 bases, with 6 bases between. This CDR3 contains 14 residues. The CDR3 loop reads CASSLGGHNSPLHF. The DNA of the CDR3 is TGTGCCAGCAGCTTAGGGGGCCATAATTCACCCCTCCACTTT.

The genes are TRBV11-1 and TRBJ1-1; maybe TRBD1 (6 bases). This CDR3 spans 12 amino acids. From germline, CDR1 is SGHAT and CDR2 FQDESV (reference sequence). V gave up 3 bases and J gave up 8 bases, with 10 bases separating them. CDR3 residues: CASSFTTGEAFF. Here the CDR3 DNA reads TGTGCCAGCAGCTTCACCACAGGGGAAGCTTTCTTT.

This clone was seen a few times. V usage is TRBV6-1 and J usage is TRBJ1-1; D is possibly TRBD1 (5 bases). The V end lost 1 base, the J end lost 7 bases, and 13 bases lay between the germline ends. The CDR3 is 14 amino acids. Looked up from germline, CDR1 is MNHNS and CDR2 is SASEGT. In nucleotides, the CDR3 is TGTGCCAGCAGTGAAGTTAGTGCCGGGGGTGAAGCTTTCTTT. Encoded protein: CASSEVSAGGEAFF.

For the CDR3, the DNA is TGCGCCAGCAGCTTACAGGGGCGGGACTATGGCTACACCTTC. This sequence encodes CASSLQGRDYGYTF. The V and J genes are TRBV5-1 and TRBJ1-2, with 7 bases lining up with TRBD1. The junction had 4 bases not matched to a gene; V was cut back by 2 bases and J by 3 bases. This CDR3 is built from 14 residues. The germline CDR1 and CDR2 sequences are SGHRS and YFSETQ.

The chain recombines TRBV13 with TRBJ1-3, with a tentative D call TRBD1 (5 bases). Germline V gene sequence: CDR1 PRHDT, CDR2 FYEKMQ (reference sequence). This CDR3 is 15 amino acids long. Trimming pared 5 bases from V and 0 bases from J, leaving 11 bases between. The CDR3 sequence is CASSPEQDSGNTIYF. For the CDR3, the DNA is TGTGCCAGCAGCCCCGAACAGGACTCTGGAAACACCATATATTTT.